The rows below give T cell receptor beta chains drawn from one sample of a study of T cell responses to AZD1222 COVID-19 vaccine. Using immunoSEQ multiplex PCR, the repertoire was profiled, and TCRdb retains in-frame clones only, with some absent. The repertoire has more than 110,000 clones, 85% to 90% of them found once; the top ten carry roughly 3.8%. The specimen was peripheral blood, collected on day 0 of AZD1222 vaccination. The receptors derive from an adult in good health. Each CDR3 is given with its conserved first and last residue. A D gene is named only where the DNA matches it firmly. Size is stated for part of the rows, as once, few or many counts, or as a class when the clone is expanded.

d_call	clone_size	v_call	j_call	cdr3_nt	cdr3_aa
.	.	TRBV19	TRBJ1-5	TGTGCCAGTAGTCCCTTTTTGAGGGCCGTGAATCAGCCCCAGCATTTT	CASSPFLRAVNQPQHF
TRBD2	.	TRBV19	TRBJ2-7	TGTGCCAGTGGAGGTATGGCGGGAGTCAACGAGCAGTACTTC	CASGGMAGVNEQYF
.	.	TRBV9	TRBJ1-3	TGTGCCAGCAGCGTGGGGGTCGGCACAAACACCATATATTTT	CASSVGVGTNTIYF
.	.	TRBV28	TRBJ1-5	TGTGCCAGCAGGCAATATCTGAGAAATCAGCCCCAGCATTTT	CASRQYLRNQPQHF
.	.	TRBV5-4	TRBJ1-3	TGTGCCAGCAGCTCTCAAGAGGACTCTGGAAACACCATATATTTT	CASSSQEDSGNTIYF
.	.	TRBV5-1	TRBJ2-1	TGCGCCAGCAGCTTGTCAGGGGACAATGAGCAGTTCTTC	CASSLSGDNEQFF
TRBD1	once	TRBV5-6	TRBJ2-7	TGTGCCAGCAGCATGGGACAGATGAATTCGGAGCAGTACTTC	CASSMGQMNSEQYF
TRBD1	.	TRBV28	TRBJ1-2	TGTGCCAGCATAGGTCAGGGGGCGCGGGGATATGGCTACACCTTC	CASIGQGARGYGYTF
.	.	TRBV3-1/TRBV3-2	TRBJ2-3	TGTGCCAGCACCGGAGTCCCCGAGTCCACAGATACGCAGTATTTT	CASTGVPESTDTQYF
.	once	TRBV28	TRBJ2-7	TGTGCCAGCAGTTTAGAGTCATACGAGCAGTACTTC	CASSLESYEQYF
.	few	TRBV15	TRBJ2-1	TGTGCCACCAGCAGAGGGTCAACCTACAATGAGCAGTTCTTC	CATSRGSTYNEQFF
.	.	TRBV7-6	TRBJ1-2	TGTGCCAGCAGCTTAGCCTACCAATATGGCTACACCTTC	CASSLAYQYGYTF
.	.	TRBV7-9	TRBJ1-2	TGTGCCAGCAGCTTAAGAGGGACACCCTATGGCTACACCTTC	CASSLRGTPYGYTF
.	.	TRBV30	TRBJ2-3	TGTGCCTGGAGGCCAGGGTACGGTGCAGATACGCAGTATTTT	CAWRPGYGADTQYF
TRBD1	.	TRBV5-1	TRBJ1-6	TGCGCCAGCAGCTTGTTGACAGGGAATAATTCACCCCTCCACTTT	CASSLLTGNNSPLHF
.	.	TRBV27	TRBJ1-6	TGTGCCAGCAGTCTCGGCACGATGGGTTCACCCCTCCACTTT	CASSLGTMGSPLHF
TRBD1	.	TRBV7-8	TRBJ1-1	TGTGCCAGCAGCCGGACAGGGCTTTACGCTGAAGCTTTCTTT	CASSRTGLYAEAFF
.	once	TRBV13	TRBJ1-3	TGTGCCAGCAGCTTACTTAACACCATATATTTT	CASSLLNTIYF
.	once	TRBV24-1	TRBJ1-5	TGTGCCACCAGTGCGTTCTATAGCAATCAGCCCCAGCATTTT	CATSAFYSNQPQHF
TRBD1	once	TRBV19	TRBJ2-1	TGTGCCAGTAGTATAATTCCGGGACAGGGGAATGAGCAGTTCTTC	CASSIIPGQGNEQFF
.	.	TRBV5-1	TRBJ1-2	TGCGCCAGCAGCTTGGCAGGCGAGCTGCAAGGCTACACCTTC	CASSLAGELQGYTF
TRBD2	.	TRBV7-9	TRBJ2-1	TGTGCCAGCAGCCCCAAGCCCGGCCTAGCGGGAGCTCTTGAGCAGTTCTTC	CASSPKPGLAGALEQFF
.	.	TRBV30	TRBJ1-2	TGTGCCTGGACTTACAGTAACTATGGCTACACCTTC	CAWTYSNYGYTF
.	.	TRBV18	TRBJ1-2	TGTGCCAGCTTTGGGGGAGGCGGCTACACCTTC	CASFGGGGYTF
TRBD2	.	TRBV13	TRBJ2-7	TGTGCCAGCAGCTGGGGACTAGCGGGAGATGTGGACGAGCAGTACTTC	CASSWGLAGDVDEQYF
.	.	TRBV2	TRBJ1-1	TGTGCCAGCAGTGGGATTGCAGCCGAAGCTTTCTTT	CASSGIAAEAFF
.	.	TRBV3-1/TRBV3-2	TRBJ1-2	TGTGCCAGCAGCCGCGCGACGGTCTATGGCTACACCTTC	CASSRATVYGYTF
.	.	TRBV19	TRBJ1-2	TGTGCCAGTAGACGGACAGACTATGGCTACACCTTC	CASRRTDYGYTF
TRBD1	once	TRBV7-2	TRBJ2-3	TGTGCCAGCACTATATGGCAGGGGGGCACAGATACGCAGTATTTT	CASTIWQGGTDTQYF
TRBD1	.	TRBV19	TRBJ1-4	TGTGCCAGTAGTATAGATGGGACAGGGGGCCTGTTTTTT	CASSIDGTGGLFF
.	.	TRBV6-5	TRBJ2-7	TGTGCCAGCAGCCTTGTGGTCGGCGAGCAGTACTTC	CASSLVVGEQYF
.	.	TRBV18	TRBJ1-6	TGTGCCAGCTCACCCGGCCAGTTAAATTCACCCCTCCACTTT	CASSPGQLNSPLHF
TRBD2	.	TRBV19	TRBJ2-7	TGTGCCAGTAGTATTAGCGGGATTACCTACGAGCAGTACTTC	CASSISGITYEQYF
.	.	TRBV7-2	TRBJ1-5	TGTGCCAGCAGCCCTCGGGCGGGGGATCAGCCCCAGCATTTT	CASSPRAGDQPQHF
.	once	TRBV7-2	TRBJ2-7	TGTGCCAGCAGCTTAGAACTCACTTCCTACGAGCAGTACTTC	CASSLELTSYEQYF
.	once	TRBV11-2	TRBJ1-3	TGTGCCAGCAGCTCGGCCACTACGTGGGGAACTGGAAACACCATATATTTT	CASSSATTWGTGNTIYF
.	.	TRBV6-5	TRBJ2-5	TGTGCCAGCAGTCCGCGGACGGACTTAGAGACCCAGTACTTC	CASSPRTDLETQYF
.	.	TRBV14	TRBJ2-1	TGTGCCAGCAGCCCACTTTCTCGACGTGGTGAGCAGTTCTTC	CASSPLSRRGEQFF
.	.	TRBV21-1	TRBJ2-1	TGTGCCAGCAGCAGACCCCCTGGAAGCGGGTTCGGTTACAATGAGCAGTTCTTC	CASSRPPGSGFGYNEQFF
.	.	TRBV9	TRBJ2-2	TGTGCCAGCAGCCGCCCGTACGGTAACGGGGAGCTGTTTTTT	CASSRPYGNGELFF
.	.	TRBV4-3	TRBJ1-6	TGCGCCAGCAGCCAAGATCCCCAAGCCTATAATTCACCCCTCCACTTT	CASSQDPQAYNSPLHF
.	.	TRBV19	TRBJ1-4	TGTGCCAGTAGTATAGGGACCCAGGAGGAAAAACTGTTTTTT	CASSIGTQEEKLFF
.	.	TRBV7-2	TRBJ2-1	TGTGCCAGCAGCTTAGCGTACGGGGCCTACAATGAGCAGTTCTTC	CASSLAYGAYNEQFF
TRBD2	once	TRBV7-8	TRBJ2-3	TGTGCCAGCAGCTTGACTAGCGGCACAGATACGCAGTATTTT	CASSLTSGTDTQYF
.	.	TRBV27	TRBJ1-5	TGTGCCAGCAGCCCCGGACAGTCCAATCAGCCCCAGCATTTT	CASSPGQSNQPQHF
TRBD1	.	TRBV7-9	TRBJ1-3	TGTGCCAGCAGCGTCGACAGGGAGGACACCATATATTTT	CASSVDREDTIYF
.	.	TRBV29-1	TRBJ2-5	TGCAGCGTTGAGTCTTGGGAGACCCAGTACTTC	CSVESWETQYF
.	few	TRBV19	TRBJ2-1	TGTGCCAGTAGTCCGCCGGGTGGGGGGCTTGAGTATGAGCAGTTCTTC	CASSPPGGGLEYEQFF
TRBD2	.	TRBV5-1	TRBJ2-3	TGCGCCAGCCGGGCTACTAGCGGCTCCACAGATACGCAGTATTTT	CASRATSGSTDTQYF
TRBD2	.	TRBV3-1/TRBV3-2	TRBJ2-3	TGTGCCAGCAGCCACAGCGCCCTAGCGGGAGGACCTAGCACAGATACGCAGTATTTT	CASSHSALAGGPSTDTQYF